The entry below gives a single TCR beta chain sequence along with its context. This clone's antigen is unknown. One base away there is no much larger clone; base qualities are not given. For the CD8 naive samples, CD45RO-negative cells were positively selected for CCR7, yielding a CD45RA+CCR7+ population from which TemRA cells were excluded. The donors were healthy, HIV-negative adults with no recently reported acute infections or vaccinations. Every donor was a Caucasian adult living in Nashville, Tennessee, USA. Blood was collected by leukapheresis, and PBMCs were isolated by Ficoll-Histopaque density gradient centrifugation and then cryopreserved in liquid nitrogen vapor phase. Purity and quantity of every magnetically sorted T cell population were checked by analytical flow cytometry. Genomic DNA was isolated from each sorted fraction and quantified by UV absorbance on a Nanodrop 2000c. These data come from a study of shared clonotypes between healthy human individuals (dated by TCRdb to 2020 to 2021). For the wider study: The cohort included three men and a couple of women between 18 and 49 years of age. For each donor, CD4 naive and CD4 memory were each given three plates, CD8 naive was given two plates, and CD8 memory was given one plate. The study deeply sequenced blood TCR repertoires of several healthy adults to estimate repertoire size and the extent of clonotype sharing between individuals. To increase sequencing depth and limit assay-specific biases, TCR repertoire library preparation and sequencing were carried out by different laboratories using diverse techniques. Leukapheresis yielded between about 0.9 and 9 billion PBMCs per donor.

Using the deep immunoSEQ assay, TCR CDR3 regions were amplified from genomic DNA by multiplex PCR. For each cell subset, the extracted genomic DNA was distributed evenly across all wells of several immunoSEQ 96-well plates, and each plate served as one replicate. Each replicate PCR for sorted subsets received about 180 ng genomic DNA, equal to 30,000 or so T cell genomes. Purified libraries were quantified with a Qubit 3.0 fluorometer, sized on a Bioanalyzer 2100, and re-quantified with the KAPA Library Quantification kit. Every immunoSEQ 96-well plate was sequenced on a separate single-read 150-cycle Illumina NextSeq 550 flow cell. As for how the authors treated the data: Because only junctional sequences without quality scores were contained in the immunoSEQ output, filtering matching that applied to full-length reads could not be performed. Sequences were annotated with PyIR, a Python wrapper for IgBLAST v1.9, and V/J genes and CDR3 were assigned using IMGT germline references. Any read was removed if the V/J assignment was weak (E-value above 1e-6), the CDR3 was missing, or the read contained stop codons, out-of-frame junctions, or ambiguous translated residues. A V3J clonotype was defined by an identical inferred V gene, J gene, and CDR3 amino acid sequence. The percentage overlap between two repertoires was calculated by dividing the number of shared unique clonotypes by the size of the smaller repertoire. RTK rarefaction, the Chao1 estimator, and Recon v2.1 estimates of unobserved clonotypes were used to assess repertoire richness. OLGA was used to compute generation probabilities for all TCRbeta clonotypes that the gDNA method yielded from a few donors. In TCRdb, the immuneACCESS table is reduced to in-frame sequences with V and J assigned. These tables do not hold every clone; where another copy was compared, an unresolved V gene accounts for under half, and the others remain unexplained. V and J calls and clone size are copied from that table; D and trimming were computed from the DNA. This sample gives around 2,100,000 clones in total; approximately 95% of them show up just once. Of the sample, roughly 1.2% is held by the ten largest clones.

The full study reports these points: Pairwise subsampling indicated that sequencing depth was expected to affect the degree of clonotype sharing among donors. Because the study included only a small number of donors, the genetic and exposure-history diversity represented was limited. Sharing across several donors was observed for about 5% of naive CD4, 3% to 4% of naive CD8, over 2% of memory CD4, and over 0.3% of memory CD8 clonotypes. Sampling was restricted to blood, and TCR repertoires in tissue are likely to differ from TCR repertoires in blood. Estimated clonotype richness was generally larger for naive than for memory subsets. Compared with non-shared clonotypes, the clonotypes found in all four sorted-subset donors had higher generation probabilities. Incomplete sequencing was indicated by rarefaction of sorted-subset datasets, despite the large sequencing depth.

The CDR3 sequence holds 13 residues, the cysteine and phenylalanine included. Only CDR3 DNA remains: 39 bases, in frame from the first base. For CDR1 and CDR2, the germline V gene lists SNHLY and FYNNEI. Cut back by 3 bases and 4 bases, the V and J ends lie 10 bases apart. The clonotype was recovered from a man aged 18 to 29 in good health. The sample was naive CD8+ T cells sorted from blood. The label giving this sample's cell subset or site can be read as: CD45RA+CCR7+. The receptor chain draws on TRBV2 and TRBJ2-7, with no confidently assigned D gene. Read as DNA, the sequence is TGTGCCAGCAGTGATTTAGGAGTTTACGAGCAGTACTTC. Protein translation: CASSDLGVYEQYF. The reference TRBV2 and TRBJ2-7 proteins fill in what lies around the CDR3, so the full variable domain reads EPEVTQTPSHQVTQMGQEVILRCVPISNHLYFYWYRQILGQKVEFLVSFYNNEISEKSEIFDDQFSVERPDGSNFTLKIRSTKLEDSAMYFCASSDLGVYEQYFGPGTRLTVT.